This T cell receptor beta chain is from a study of OX40 agonist ivuxolimab in advanced cancers. Turning to the study itself: Patients undergoing dose escalation presented with hepatocellular carcinoma, melanoma, renal cell or head and neck cancer. General study results and limits: Among expanded peripheral T cells, antigen specificity went undetermined. Clonal expansion was seen in CD4+ and CD8+ blood T cells by week 6 at 0.1 to 3.0 mg/kg. Some nonresponders also had low normalized T-cell clonal expansion.

The CDR3 sequence is 14 residues long. CDR1 is MNHEY, CDR2 SVGAGI, per germline. With 5 bases removed from V and 1 base from J, the gap between germline ends came to 11 bases. Concerning this clone itself: What it binds is unknown.

Method: immunoSEQ multiplex PCR; TCRdb's copy keeps in-frame clones and lacks some. This table has about 88,000 clones, around 87% appearing once. This rearrangement joins TRBV6-5 to TRBJ1-2, with unresolved D. The origin of this receptor is an adult with an advanced solid tumor such as melanoma, head and neck, liver or kidney cancer. Sample: CD4+ or CD8+ T cells sorted from blood, taken in a trial of the OX40 agonist ivuxolimab. This chain's CDR3 is CASSPDGFNYGYTF. The CDR3 bases are TGTGCCAGCAGTCCGGACGGCTTTAACTATGGCTACACCTTC.